The text below deals with one T cell receptor beta chain. Its specific antigen is unknown. Qualities for individual bases were not recorded, and no much larger clone is one base off. The trial excluded patients who had a history of autoimmune disease or were on systemic immunosuppression. In every dose cohort, peripheral blood was drawn for TCR sequencing at baseline, cycle 4 day 1, and cycle 7 day 1. Samples were obtained from an open-label, multicenter, first-in-human phase I dose-escalation trial of ivuxolimab. The trial enrolled adults with locally advanced or metastatic head and neck squamous cell, hepatocellular, melanoma or renal cell carcinoma. Before TCR sequencing, CD4+ T cells and CD8+ T cells were sorted from peripheral blood as separate populations. Genomic DNA was isolated from the sorted cells so that the TCRbeta CDR3 region could be sequenced. The immunoSEQ Assay was used to sequence the TCRbeta CDR3 regions. The source is immuneACCESS, and TCRdb retained only in-frame sequences with V and J called. Part of the clones is not carried over; for the studies checked, unresolved V genes explain less than half of this, and the remainder is unexplained. For this sample there are about 50,000 clones; 70% to 80% appear just once. The ten largest clonotypes hold under 3% of the sample.

This entry belongs to a study of OX40 agonist ivuxolimab in advanced cancers. Notes on the research overall: The costimulatory receptor OX40 (CD134) was targeted by ivuxolimab, a fully human IgG2 agonistic monoclonal antibody. Partial responses occurred in three dose-escalation patients: two with cutaneous melanoma and one with hepatocellular carcinoma. In the dose-escalation cohort, more than 75% of patients were male, and the mean age was about 55 years, with a range of roughly 23 to 85. Of the 50 or so patients in dose escalation, around 19 had hepatocellular carcinoma, roughly 15 had melanoma, 9 had renal cell carcinoma and 9 had head and neck cancer. Prior anti-PD-1, anti-PD-L1 or anti-CTLA-4 therapy was permitted, and checkpoint inhibitors had been received by less than 45% of dose-escalation patients. Peripheral TCRbeta sequencing aimed to test whether ivuxolimab altered TCR sequence diversity and caused clonal T-cell expansion. Intravenous ivuxolimab was administered to patients every 2 weeks at six dose levels: 0.01, 0.1, 0.3, 1.5, 3 and 10 mg/kg. The paper reports the monotherapy dose-escalation portion (N = 52 patients) of the phase I ivuxolimab trial. Overall results and qualifications from the work: In the 0.1-3.0 mg/kg groups, partial responders were among the patients with the lowest normalized peripheral clonal expansion, particularly in CD8+ T cells. Low levels of normalized T-cell clonal expansion were also seen in some nonresponding patients. At doses from 0.1 to 3.0 mg/kg, clonal expansion was seen in both CD4+ and CD8+ blood T cells between baseline and week 6. On average, CD8+ T cells showed more expanded clones than CD4+ T cells after ivuxolimab. The antigen specificity of the peripheral T cells that underwent clonal expansion was not determined.

At the junction V is shortened by 5 bases and J by 4 bases, with 18 bases in between. Spanning cysteine to phenylalanine, the CDR3 consists of 15 amino acids. Kept here is only the CDR3 DNA, which spans 45 bases and is read in frame from base 1. As encoded in the germline V gene (reference sequence), CDR1 is SEHNR while CDR2 is FQNEAQ. The sequences come from CD4+ or CD8+ T cells sorted from blood, collected in a trial of the OX40 agonist ivuxolimab. This sequence uses TRBV7-9 and TRBJ2-7; too little of a D gene remains to name it. The sequence derives from an adult with an advanced solid tumor such as melanoma, head and neck, liver or kidney cancer. The DNA is TGTGCCAGCAGCCCCTGGAAGGGAATGGGTTACGAGCAGTACTTC. This gives the protein CASSPWKGMGYEQYF.